This TCR beta chain was identified during a study of STAT3 mutations in large granular lymphocyte leukemia. A word on this clone: Its target is unknown.

CDR1 and CDR2 (germline): DFQATT, SNEGSKA (reference sequence). Trimming pared 4 bases from V and 8 bases from J, leaving 11 bases between. The CDR3 loop spans 11 amino acids. Whole-study results and caveats: Treatment regimens differed across patients between samplings. Clonal expansion was inferred from samples taken at other timepoints. At least one immunodominant TCR beta clonotype appeared in every T-cell large granular lymphocyte leukemia patient. After therapy, 6 of 18 patients switched clonotypes, all new clones STAT3 wild type.

TCRdb's table, derived via immunoSEQ multiplex PCR, lists solely in-frame clones and lacks some. The table includes some 9,800 clones, 70% to 90% detected once. This sequence was found in a man in his 60s with T-cell large granular lymphocyte leukemia. Some clones in this sample may be carry-over from other donors' samples. The sequenced material came from peripheral blood mononuclear cells. The chain is built from TRBV20-1 and TRBJ1-2, with D unclear. CDR3 sequence reads: CSAIILEGYTF. The CDR3 region has the DNA TGCAGTGCTATTATATTGGAGGGCTACACCTTC.